A single sample is the source of the 27 T cell receptor beta chains below, sequenced in a study of cytomegalovirus exposure and HLA in healthy donors. Assay used: immunoSEQ multiplex PCR; TCRdb lists only in-frame clones, some missing. Of more than 110,000 clones listed, 84% are singletons. Sequencing used PBMCs. The receptors were sampled from a woman between 25 and 40 years old in good health and CMV-seronegative.

The chain couples TRBV2 to TRBJ2-5; perhaps TRBD1 as D (5 bases). Trimming removed 6 bases from V and 13 bases from J, with 24 bases in between. The CDR3 is 14 amino acids. CDR1 and CDR2 (germline): SNHLY, FYNNEI. The CDR3 is CASRDVDSRMQWYF. The CDR3 DNA reads as TGTGCCAGCAGAGACGTTGACAGCAGGATGCAGTGGTACTTC.

The gene calls are TRBV5-4 and TRBJ1-2; no clear D gene. The CDR3 has 14 amino acids. CDR1 is SGHNT and CDR2 is YYREEE in the germline V gene (reference sequence). Trimming took 0 bases from V and 2 from J, leaving 8 bases between them. CDR3 loop: CASSLVRGNYGYTF. In DNA form, the CDR3 reads TGTGCCAGCAGCTTGGTGAGAGGGAACTATGGCTACACCTTC.

The chain is built from TRBV7-9 and TRBJ1-2, with a possible D match to TRBD1 (5 bases). This CDR3 spans 12 amino acids. CDR1 and CDR2 (germline): SEHNR, FQNEAQ (reference sequence). Trimming stripped 3 bases from V and 6 bases from J, with 8 bases between. The CDR3 sequence is CASSFTGDGYTF. CDR3 DNA: TGTGCCAGCAGCTTTACGGGGGATGGCTACACCTTC.

The chain uses TRBV6-1 and TRBJ2-7; D is ambiguous. Germline V gene sequence: CDR1 MNHNS, CDR2 SASEGT. The CDR3 runs 11 residues. V was pared by 1 base and J by 9 bases, with 7 bases between. CDR3 DNA sequence: TGTGCCAGCAGTGAAGGAATGGCGCAGTACTTC. As protein: CASSEGMAQYF.

CDR3 region: CASNIAVPNYGYTF. Here the CDR3 DNA reads TGTGCCAGCAATATTGCAGTTCCTAACTATGGCTACACCTTC. The rearrangement links TRBV2 to TRBJ1-2; D gene uncertain. V lost 7 bases and J 0 bases, leaving 12 bases between the germline ends. Germline loops: CDR1 SNHLY, CDR2 FYNNEI. The CDR3 runs to 14 residues.

This clone was recorded once. The genes are TRBV7-3 and TRBJ2-1; TRBD2 agrees at 7 bases. The CDR3 is 14 residues long. V gave up 5 bases and J gave up 8 bases; unmatched junction bases: 9. Germline CDR1 reads SGHTA; CDR2 reads FQGTGA. The chain's CDR3 is CASSTRLAGDEQFF. CDR3 in DNA: TGTGCCAGCAGCACCCGCCTTGCGGGGGATGAGCAGTTCTTC.

This clone was seen a few times. The chain is built from TRBV11-1 and TRBJ1-6; TRBD1 might be the D (5 bases). V dropped 4 bases and J dropped 2 bases, with 9 bases sitting between them. Germline assignment: CDR1 SGHAT and CDR2 FQDESV (reference sequence). The CDR3 is 15 amino acids. CDR3 DNA sequence: TGTGCCAGCAGCTGGGCAGGGACCTATAATTCACCCCTCCACTTT. Its translation is CASSWAGTYNSPLHF.

The chain combines TRBV9 with TRBJ2-3; 7 bases match TRBD2. Germline trimming cut 0 bases from V and 2 bases from J; bases unmatched to any gene: 3. Germline-derived CDR1 and CDR2 are SGDLS and YYNGEE. The length of the CDR3 is 15 residues. DNA for the CDR3: TGTGCCAGCAGCGTAGCGGGGGGTTCCACAGATACGCAGTATTTT. Its protein product is CASSVAGGSTDTQYF.

The rearrangement uses TRBV30 and TRBJ1-2; maybe TRBD1 (5 bases). The CDR3 totals 14 residues. Trimming took 5 bases from V and 4 from J, leaving 17 bases between them. Germline lookup yields CDR1 GTSNPN and CDR2 SVGIG (reference sequence). The CDR3 sequence: CAWLGLGVRYGYTF. The CDR3 coding sequence is TGTGCCTGGTTGGGACTAGGGGTTCGCTATGGCTACACCTTC.

This chain joins TRBV7-2 and TRBJ2-7, with 7 bases that match TRBD1. CDR1 is SGHTA and CDR2 is FQGNSA in the germline V gene. Losses at the gene ends were 3 bases for V and 2 bases for J; bases not matched to a gene: 7. This CDR3 region has 15 residues. The CDR3 reads CASSFGTAGAYEQYF. The CDR3 DNA reads as TGTGCCAGCAGCTTCGGGACAGCCGGCGCCTACGAGCAGTACTTC.

The sample holds a few counts of this clone. The chain joins TRBV7-3 to TRBJ1-2; 7 nucleotides match TRBD1. Unmatched junction bases numbered 13, after V lost 5 bases and J lost 7 bases. This CDR3 has 15 residues. Looked up from germline, CDR1 is SGHTA and CDR2 is FQGTGA. CDR3 protein: CASSPDPTGWSGYTF. CDR3 in DNA: TGTGCCAGCAGCCCCGATCCGACAGGGTGGAGTGGCTACACCTTC.

The chain combines TRBV19 with TRBJ2-3, with 10 bases that match TRBD2. CDR1 LNHDA and CDR2 SQIVND come from the germline V gene (reference sequence). The CDR3 runs 19 residues. V lost 2 bases and J lost 4; bases outside the gene matches: 15. The CDR3 bases are TGTGCCAGTAGTATAAATGAAGGAAGCGGGGGGGCCTTCCCAGATACGCAGTATTTT. This sequence encodes CASSINEGSGGAFPDTQYF.

The chain uses TRBV27 and TRBJ2-7, with 8 positions matching TRBD2. This CDR3 is built from 14 residues. Germline V gives CDR1 MNHEY, CDR2 SMNVEV (reference sequence). J was trimmed by 3 bases and V by 6 bases; bases with no gene match: 7. CDR3 amino acids: CASSPGRGGYEQYF. CDR3 DNA: TGTGCCAGCAGCCCCGGGAGGGGTGGCTACGAGCAGTACTTC.

This chain uses TRBV4-1 with TRBJ2-1; TRBD2 agrees at 7 bases. V was clipped by 5 bases and J by 3 bases; unmatched bases: 7. The CDR3 sequence is 15 residues long. Germline CDR1 is MGHRA and CDR2 is YSYEKL. CDR3 region: CASSSRTRNYNEQFF. The CDR3 DNA reads as TGCGCCAGCAGCTCAAGGACTAGGAACTACAATGAGCAGTTCTTC.

This CDR3 is CASSFVGSSNTEAFF. CDR3 nucleotides: TGCGCCAGCAGCTTCGTGGGCAGTAGTAACACTGAAGCTTTCTTT. This rearrangement joins TRBV5-1 to TRBJ1-1, with D uncertain. The CDR3 is made up of 15 amino acids. Deletions cut 2 bases from V and 2 bases from J, with 13 bases between. Germline V gene lookup returns CDR1 SGHRS and CDR2 YFSETQ.

This rearrangement joins TRBV7-8 to TRBJ2-7, with TRBD2 matching over 7 bases. The CDR3 is 14 residues long. In germline, CDR1 is SGHVS, CDR2 FQNEAQ. V shed 5 bases and J 3 bases; nucleotides not matched to a gene: 7. The CDR3 is CASSQSGDYYEQYF. The CDR3 region has the DNA TGTGCCAGCAGCCAAAGCGGGGACTACTACGAGCAGTACTTC.

The V call is TRBV18, the J call TRBJ1-1, with TRBD1 matching 8 bases. V shed 5 bases, J shed 6 bases, and the junction held 8 bases outside the gene matches. Germline V gene lookup returns CDR1 KGHSH and CDR2 LQKENI. This CDR3 comprises 14 residues. The CDR3 DNA sequence: TGTGCCAGCTCAGAAAGACAGGGGAGGCCTGAAGCTTTCTTT. Its translation: CASSERQGRPEAFF.

The rearrangement joins TRBV7-2 to TRBJ1-2, with 9 bases fitting TRBD1. CDR1 SGHTA and CDR2 FQGNSA come from the germline V gene. V was clipped by 6 bases and J by 8 bases; unmatched bases: 7. CDR3 length: 13 residues. The CDR3 coding sequence is TGTGCCAGCAGTTCTACAGGGGGCGACGGCTACACCTTC. Residues: CASSSTGGDGYTF.

This rearrangement joins TRBV13 to TRBJ1-2; D unresolved. In germline, CDR1 is PRHDT, CDR2 FYEKMQ (reference sequence). V lost 10 bases, J lost 2 bases, and 14 bases lay in between. CDR3 length equals 13 residues. For the CDR3, the DNA is TGTGCCACCGATTCCGGACTCAACTATGGCTACACCTTC. Translated, it gives CATDSGLNYGYTF.

The chain joins TRBV13 to TRBJ2-2, with TRBD2 matching 15 bases. Germline V gives CDR1 PRHDT, CDR2 FYEKMQ (reference sequence). The V and J ends lost 4 bases and 1 base, in that order; junction bases with no gene match: 1. The CDR3 contains 17 residues. In DNA, the CDR3 is TGTGCCAGCAGCTCGGGACTAGCGGGGGGGAACACCGGGGAGCTGTTTTTT. It encodes CASSSGLAGGNTGELFF.

The V gene is TRBV11-2, the J gene TRBJ1-2, with 9 bases identical to TRBD1. Trimming removed 4 bases from V and 5 bases from J; junction bases left unmatched: 5. The CDR3 sequence is 14 residues long. Per the germline V gene, CDR1 is SGHAT and CDR2 is FQNNGV. CDR3 protein: CASSSGQGLYGYTF. CDR3 DNA sequence: TGTGCCAGCAGCTCGGGACAGGGCCTTTATGGCTACACCTTC.

The chain uses TRBV5-8 and TRBJ2-1; 9 positions agree with TRBD1. CDR3 length equals 16 residues. The V and J ends lost 4 bases and 4 bases, in that order; junction bases with no gene match: 9. CDR1 and CDR2 (germline): SGHTS, YDEGEE. The CDR3 is CASSPSPGTGYNEQFF. The CDR3 nucleotides read TGTGCCAGCAGCCCCTCACCCGGGACAGGGTACAATGAGCAGTTCTTC.

The chain uses TRBV9 and TRBJ2-3; 8 bases fit TRBD1. After removal of 3 bases from V and 4 bases from J, the junction contained 7 bases not matched to a gene. The CDR3 length is 15 residues. CDR1 and CDR2 from the germline V gene are SGDLS and YYNGEE. The CDR3 region is CASSAGQGTSDTQYF. CDR3 sequence (DNA): TGTGCCAGCAGCGCCGGACAGGGAACCTCAGATACGCAGTATTTT.

The J gene is TRBJ2-5, the V gene TRBV5-1, with 14 bases that match TRBD2. The J segment lost 4 bases and the V segment lost 0 bases, leaving 8 bases of the junction unmatched. Germline-derived CDR1 and CDR2 are SGHRS and YFSETQ. This CDR3 is built from 18 residues. The CDR3 reads CASSLATSGGAGRETQYF. CDR3 sequence (DNA): TGCGCCAGCAGCTTGGCGACTAGCGGGGGGGCTGGAAGAGAGACCCAGTACTTC.

The V gene is TRBV5-1, the J gene TRBJ1-2; D gene uncertain. This CDR3 has 14 amino acids. Trimming stripped 0 bases from V and 7 bases from J, with 13 bases between. Germline V gene sequence: CDR1 SGHRS, CDR2 YFSETQ. DNA of the CDR3: TGCGCCAGCAGCTTGGATTTAAGTTACGGTGGCTACACCTTC. Its translation: CASSLDLSYGGYTF.

This chain connects TRBV6-5 to TRBJ1-2, with 8 bases identical to TRBD1. V gave up 6 bases and J gave up 5 bases; unmatched junction bases: 8. Germline CDR1 MNHEY, CDR2 SVGAGI. The CDR3 totals 14 residues. This CDR3 is CASRLGQGSYGYTF. The CDR3 bases are TGTGCCAGCAGACTTGGACAGGGTAGTTATGGCTACACCTTC.

This clone was counted a few times. The V and J genes are TRBV30 and TRBJ1-2; 8 positions match TRBD1. This CDR3 is built from 12 residues. V lost 2 bases to trimming and J lost 8 bases; unmatched junction nucleotides: 4. From germline, CDR1 is GTSNPN and CDR2 SVGIG (reference sequence). CDR3 sequence (DNA): TGTGCCTGGAGTAGGGACAGGCTGGGCTACACCTTC. It codes for CAWSRDRLGYTF.